This T cell receptor beta chain originates from a study of T cell repertoires in cytomegalovirus infection. Study findings and constraints: Dominating the ex vivo response were HLA-C-restricted CMV-specific TCR beta clonotypes. Pooled public TCR beta family frequency picked out CMV carriers with the relevant HLA.

One entry per CDR3 protein results from TCRdb running MiXCR on the reads. The sample yields about a million distinct CDR3 sequences, 25% to 40% seen once. This clonotype has more than one count but fewer than ten. Its antigen is as yet unknown. Germline CDR1 is MDHEN and CDR2 is SYDVKM. V lost 2 bases and J lost 6, with 8 bases in between. The CDR3 is 12 residues long. The TCR sequence derives from a human donor in good health (CMV status not recorded). Some clones in this sample may be carry-over from other donors' samples. The input for sequencing was cultured CD8+ T cells from PBMCs, taken from culture after CMV antigen stimulation. The rearrangement uses TRBV28 and TRBJ2-7; a weak D match, TRBD1 (5 bases). The chain's CDR3 is CASSLGASEQYV. CDR3 nucleotide sequence: TGTGCCAGCAGTTTAGGGGCCAGCGAGCAGTACGTC.